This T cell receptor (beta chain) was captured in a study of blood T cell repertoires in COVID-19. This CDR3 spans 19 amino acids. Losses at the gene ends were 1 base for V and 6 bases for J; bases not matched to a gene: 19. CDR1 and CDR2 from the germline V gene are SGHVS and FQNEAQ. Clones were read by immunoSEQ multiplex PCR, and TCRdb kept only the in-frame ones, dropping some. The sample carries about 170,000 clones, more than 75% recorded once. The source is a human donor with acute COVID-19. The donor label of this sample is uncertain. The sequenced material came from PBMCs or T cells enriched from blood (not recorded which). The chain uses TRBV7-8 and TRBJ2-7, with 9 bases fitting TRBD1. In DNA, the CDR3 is TGTGCCAGCAGCTTAGGGCCCAATCTCCGGACAGGGGCGGCAGGCGAGCAGTACTTC. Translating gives CASSLGPNLRTGAAGEQYF. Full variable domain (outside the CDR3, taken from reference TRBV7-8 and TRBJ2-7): GAGVSQSPRYKVAKRGQDVALRCDPISGHVSLFWYQQALGQGPEFLTYFQNEAQLDKSGLPSDRFFAERPEGSVSTLKIQRTQQEDSAVYLCASSLGPNLRTGAAGEQYFGPGTRLTVT.